This entry describes one T cell receptor beta chain. This specimen comes from a study of blood T cell repertoires in COVID-19. Background on the study: The cDNA or gDNA used as material had been derived from T cells, B-cell-depleted T cells, or PBMCs.

Sequencing was performed with immunoSEQ multiplex PCR; in TCRdb, only in-frame clones are kept and a portion is missing. Found here are roughly 200,000 clones, more than 75% of them singletons; the top ten hold roughly 5.9%. The V and J ends lost 7 bases and 4 bases respectively, with 16 bases between them. CDR1 is MGHDK, CDR2 SYGVNS, per germline. The CDR3 covers 14 residues. Sequenced: PBMCs or T cells enriched from blood (not recorded which). This sequence joins TRBV25-1 and TRBJ1-2; D gene uncertain. This receptor was taken from a man aged 40-50 years with acute COVID-19. CDR3 sequence: CASTPEPTVYGYTF. As DNA, the CDR3 is TGTGCCAGCACCCCCGAGCCCACGGTCTATGGCTACACCTTC.